The 12 T cell receptor beta chains presented below share a single source sample, sequenced in a study of T-cell memory formation after mild COVID-19. A single record per CDR3 protein comes from TCRdb applying MiXCR to the 5' RACE reads. The sample records a few hundred thousand distinct CDR3 sequences, roughly a fifth being singletons. Sequencing used PBMCs or a T cell subset sorted from them (not recorded which). The receptors here all came from a man younger than 30 who had mild COVID-19 (a few samples of this study predate the infection). Cell type and time point are not known.

The rearrangement links TRBV7-2 to TRBJ1-1, with D unresolved. The CDR3 sequence is 13 residues long. The V end lost 1 base, the J end lost 5 bases, and 8 bases lay between the germline ends. Per germline, CDR1 SGHTA and CDR2 FQGNSA. The CDR3 DNA reads TGTGCCAGCAGCTTAGGAGTGAGGACTGAAGCTTTCTTT. Translating gives CASSLGVRTEAFF.

This clonotype was detected only a few times. This rearrangement joins TRBV5-6 to TRBJ2-1; D is unresolved. Germline V lookup: CDR1 SGHDT, CDR2 YYEEEE. The CDR3 length is 12 residues. V shed 5 bases and J shed 8 bases, with 11 bases lying between them. DNA for the CDR3: TGTGCCAGCAGGTCTAACTCTCATGAGCAGTTCTTC. This encodes CASRSNSHEQFF.

In its sample, this clonotype was seen many times. The rearrangement uses TRBV5-1 and TRBJ2-2; TRBD2 might be the D (5 bases). Trimming took off 0 bases at V and 6 bases at J, with 12 bases between the two ends. CDR3 length: 15 amino acids. Germline V gene sequence: CDR1 SGHRS, CDR2 YFSETQ. The CDR3 bases are TGCGCCAGCAGCTTGGACCCGGGATTGGCCGGGGAGCTGTTTTTT. Translating it yields CASSLDPGLAGELFF.

V gene TRBV5-1 combines with J gene TRBJ2-3, with TRBD1 matching over 11 bases. CDR1 and CDR2 (germline): SGHRS, YFSETQ. Germline trimming cut 3 bases from V and 5 bases from J; bases unmatched to any gene: 5. The length of the CDR3 is 15 residues. The CDR3: CASSWTGGEEDTQYF. The CDR3 DNA reads as TGCGCCAGCAGCTGGACAGGGGGCGAAGAAGATACGCAGTATTTT.

There are a few counts of this clonotype. The genes are TRBV28 and TRBJ2-7; TRBD1 matches at 9 bases. V lost 5 bases, J lost 5 bases, and 7 bases stayed unmatched. This CDR3 is 14 amino acids long. Germline lookup yields CDR1 MDHEN and CDR2 SYDVKM. The chain's CDR3 is CASSRTGEFDEQYF. The DNA for the CDR3 is TGTGCCAGCAGTCGGACAGGGGAGTTCGACGAGCAGTACTTC.

This clonotype showed up just a few times. The chain has TRBV7-8 and TRBJ1-5; 10 bases are a match to TRBD1. J was trimmed by 5 bases and V by 2 bases; bases with no gene match: 9. CDR1 and CDR2 (germline): SGHVS, FQNEAQ. The CDR3 contains 17 residues. CDR3 sequence reads: CASSLKGTGVIHQPQHF. CDR3 bases: TGTGCCAGCAGCTTAAAGGGGACAGGGGTTATACATCAGCCCCAGCATTTT.

The V and J genes are TRBV5-1 and TRBJ2-7, with D perhaps TRBD2 (5 bases). V lost 2 bases and J 6 bases, leaving 15 bases between the germline ends. Germline V gene lookup returns CDR1 SGHRS and CDR2 YFSETQ. The CDR3 sequence is 14 residues long. CDR3 in DNA: TGCGCCAGCAGCTTAAGGGCAGAGGGTTCCGAGCAGTACTTC. This encodes CASSLRAEGSEQYF.

This clonotype was seen a few times. DNA for the CDR3: TGTGCCAGCAGCTATGTCGTGATGAGGGACGTTCGCACAGATACGCAGTATTTT. Protein sequence: CASSYVVMRDVRTDTQYF. The V call is TRBV7-2, the J call TRBJ2-3, with D perhaps TRBD1 or TRBD2 (5 bases each). Germline V gives CDR1 SGHTA, CDR2 FQGNSA. CDR3 length equals 18 residues. V was pared by 4 bases and J by 1 base, with 21 bases between.

V gene TRBV5-6 combines with J gene TRBJ2-7; no definite D call. This CDR3 comprises 14 residues. V was shortened by 5 bases and J by 3 bases, with 15 bases between the two germline ends. Germline V gene lookup returns CDR1 SGHDT and CDR2 YYEEEE. CDR3 sequence reads: CASRGVGLDYEQYV. In nucleotides, the CDR3 is TGTGCCAGCAGGGGTGTGGGCCTCGACTACGAGCAGTACGTC.

This clonotype turned up a few times. The J gene is TRBJ2-5, the V gene TRBV7-8, with D maybe TRBD1 (6 bases). The CDR3 has 13 amino acids. V dropped 6 bases and J dropped 5 bases, with 13 bases sitting between them. Per the germline V gene, CDR1 is SGHVS and CDR2 is FQNEAQ. Written as DNA, the CDR3 is TGTGCCAGCAGTTCACAGGGTCCCGAGACCCAGTACTTC. This sequence encodes CASSSQGPETQYF. The complete variable domain, with remaining parts taken from reference TRBV7-8 and TRBJ2-5, reads GAGVSQSPRYKVAKRGQDVALRCDPISGHVSLFWYQQALGQGPEFLTYFQNEAQLDKSGLPSDRFFAERPEGSVSTLKIQRTQQEDSAVYLCASSSQGPETQYFGPGTRLLVL.

This chain joins TRBV4-3 and TRBJ2-4, with no clear D. Trimming removed 3 bases from V and 9 bases from J, with 21 bases in between. Germline V gives CDR1 LGHNA, CDR2 YSLEER. The CDR3 runs 16 residues. CDR3 in amino acids: CASSHKTPGPGTIQYF. Here the CDR3 DNA reads TGCGCCAGCAGCCACAAGACCCCTGGTCCAGGTACCATTCAGTACTTC.

The rearrangement joins TRBV4-3 to TRBJ1-5; D possibly corresponds to TRBD1 (5 bases). V was pared by 0 bases and J by 7 bases, with 13 bases between. Germline-derived CDR1 and CDR2 are LGHNA and YSLEER. The CDR3 runs 15 residues. The CDR3 loop is CASSQELGGDQPQHF. CDR3 DNA sequence: TGCGCCAGCAGCCAAGAGTTGGGGGGTGACCAGCCCCAGCATTTT.